This T cell receptor (beta chain) was recovered during a study of blood T cell repertoires in COVID-19. J gave up 2 bases and V 4 bases, and 7 bases lay outside the gene matches. The CDR3 has 15 amino acids. Per the germline V gene, CDR1 is SGDLS and CDR2 is YYNGEE. This clone was seen only once. Original methodology: Nucleated cell counts were estimated from reference gene primer amplification. The data were produced by immunoSEQ multiplex PCR, yet TCRdb's version contains in-frame clones alone and is incomplete. The V and J calls and clone size were taken over from that table, and D and trimming were inferred from the DNA. The profile covers under 200,000 clones, with around 86% appearing a single time and around 3.5% taken by the ten largest.

This TCR came from a man aged 70 or older with acute or convalescent COVID-19. The V gene is TRBV9, the J gene TRBJ2-3; 7 nucleotides agree with TRBD2. The sequenced sample consisted of peripheral blood. The CDR3 DNA is TGTGCCAGCAGCTCATCAGCGGGGCTCACAGATACGCAGTATTTT. Its protein is CASSSSAGLTDTQYF.